This entry describes one TCR beta chain. From germline, CDR1 is SNHLY and CDR2 FYNNEI. The CDR3 spans 16 residues. V was shortened by 8 bases and J by 0 bases, with 18 bases between the two germline ends. The table came from immunoSEQ multiplex PCR; TCRdb's copy has only in-frame clones and leaves some out. The sample contains approximately 79,000 clones, about 92% of which appear only once. This sample stems from a study of technical replicates of blood from a handful of donors. V and J are TRBV2 and TRBJ2-3; TRBD1 might be the D (6 bases). The sequence came from a human donor in good health. The sequenced material came from T cells isolated from PBMCs. CDR3 DNA: TGTGCCAGCTTACCAGGGACACCCCCTAGCACAGATACGCAGTATTTT. This translates into CASLPGTPPSTDTQYF.